Included here is one T cell receptor (beta chain) sequence, with context. Its target is not known. Per germline, CDR1 SGHRS and CDR2 YFSETQ. The CDR3 has 17 amino acids. V was cut by 1 base and J by 0 bases, with 14 bases left in between. The data stem from a study of OX40 agonist ivuxolimab in advanced cancers. Whole-study context: Across the patients, intravenous ivuxolimab was delivered every 2 weeks at 0.01 to 10 mg/kg. Melanoma, hepatocellular carcinoma, head and neck or renal cell cancer occurred in dose-escalation patients. Overall study findings and caveats: Expanded clones were, on average, more numerous among CD8+ T cells than CD4+. In the 0.1-3.0 mg/kg groups, partial responders showed among the lowest expansion.

Assay: immunoSEQ multiplex PCR; the TCRdb copy retains only in-frame clones and omits some. In the table there are tens of thousands of clones, around 80% of which are singletons. The V and J genes are TRBV5-1 and TRBJ1-3; a possible D gene is TRBD1 (6 bases). The specimen comprised CD4+ or CD8+ T cells sorted from blood, sampled in a trial of the OX40 agonist ivuxolimab. The clonotype comes from an adult with an advanced solid tumor such as melanoma, head and neck, liver or kidney cancer. For the CDR3, the DNA is TGCGCCAGCAGCTTGATGGGGGACACGAGCTCTGGAAACACCATATATTTT. This sequence encodes CASSLMGDTSSGNTIYF.